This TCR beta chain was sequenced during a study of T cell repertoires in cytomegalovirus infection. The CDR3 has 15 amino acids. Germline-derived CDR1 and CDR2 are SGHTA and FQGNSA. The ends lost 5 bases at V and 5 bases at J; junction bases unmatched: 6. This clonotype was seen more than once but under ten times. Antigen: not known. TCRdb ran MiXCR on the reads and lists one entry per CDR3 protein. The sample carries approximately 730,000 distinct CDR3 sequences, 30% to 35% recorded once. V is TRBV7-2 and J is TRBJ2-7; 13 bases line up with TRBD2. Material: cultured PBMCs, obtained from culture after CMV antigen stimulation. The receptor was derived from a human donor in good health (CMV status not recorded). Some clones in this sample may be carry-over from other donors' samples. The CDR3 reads CASSRTSGSVDEQYF. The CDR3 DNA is TGTGCCAGCAGCCGGACTAGCGGGAGTGTCGACGAGCAGTACTTC. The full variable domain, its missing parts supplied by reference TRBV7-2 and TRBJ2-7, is GAGVSQSPSNKVTEKGKDVELRCDPISGHTALYWYRQSLGQGLEFLIYFQGNSAPDKSGLPSDRFSAERTGGSVSTLTIQRTQQEDSAVYLCASSRTSGSVDEQYFGPGTRLTVT.